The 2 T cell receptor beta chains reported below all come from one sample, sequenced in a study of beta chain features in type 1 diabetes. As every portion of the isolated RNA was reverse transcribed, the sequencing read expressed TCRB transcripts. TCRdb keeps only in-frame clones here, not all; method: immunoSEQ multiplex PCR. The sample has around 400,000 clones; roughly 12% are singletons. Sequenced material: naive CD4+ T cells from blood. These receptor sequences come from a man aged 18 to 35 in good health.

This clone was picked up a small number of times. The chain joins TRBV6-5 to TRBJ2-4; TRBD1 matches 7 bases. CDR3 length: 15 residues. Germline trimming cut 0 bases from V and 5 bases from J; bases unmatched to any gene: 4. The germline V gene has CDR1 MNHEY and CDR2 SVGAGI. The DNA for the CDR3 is TGTGCCAGCAGTTACTCGAGAGGGGGCGAAAACATTCAGTACTTC. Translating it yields CASSYSRGGENIQYF.

The CDR3 DNA follows: TGTGCCAGCAGCTTAATCGACAGCTATGGCTACACCTTC. Translating it yields CASSLIDSYGYTF. The chain has TRBV7-2 and TRBJ1-2; D is perhaps TRBD1 (5 bases). This CDR3 is built from 13 residues. In germline, CDR1 is SGHTA, CDR2 FQGNSA. V lost 2 bases and J lost 4, with 8 bases in between.